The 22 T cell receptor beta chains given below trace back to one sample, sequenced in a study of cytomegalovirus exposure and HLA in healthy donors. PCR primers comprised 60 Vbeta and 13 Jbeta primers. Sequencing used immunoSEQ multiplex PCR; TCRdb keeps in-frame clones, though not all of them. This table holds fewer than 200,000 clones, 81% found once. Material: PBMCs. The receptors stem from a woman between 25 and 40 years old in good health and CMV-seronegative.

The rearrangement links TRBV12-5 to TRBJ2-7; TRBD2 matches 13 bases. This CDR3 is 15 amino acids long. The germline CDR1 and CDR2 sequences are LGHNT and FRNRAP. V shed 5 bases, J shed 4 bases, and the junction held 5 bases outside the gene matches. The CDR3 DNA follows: TGTGCTAGTGGTCCCACTAGCGGGGGGGCTTACGAGCAGTACTTC. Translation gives CASGPTSGGAYEQYF.

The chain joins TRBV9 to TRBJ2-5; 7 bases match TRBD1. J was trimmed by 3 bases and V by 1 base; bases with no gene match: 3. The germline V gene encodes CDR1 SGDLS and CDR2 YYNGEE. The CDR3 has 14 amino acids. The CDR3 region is CASSVQGVEETQYF. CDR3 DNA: TGTGCCAGCAGCGTACAGGGGGTTGAAGAGACCCAGTACTTC.

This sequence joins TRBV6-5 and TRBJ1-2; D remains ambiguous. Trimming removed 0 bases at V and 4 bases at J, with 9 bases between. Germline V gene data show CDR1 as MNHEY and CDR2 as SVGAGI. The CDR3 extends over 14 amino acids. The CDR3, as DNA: TGTGCCAGCAGTTACTCGGTCTCAGGCTATGGCTACACCTTC. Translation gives CASSYSVSGYGYTF.

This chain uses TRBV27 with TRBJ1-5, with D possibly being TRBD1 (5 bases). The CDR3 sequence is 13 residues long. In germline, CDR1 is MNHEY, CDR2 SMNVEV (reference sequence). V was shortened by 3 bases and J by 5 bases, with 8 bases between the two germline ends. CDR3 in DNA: TGTGCCAGCAGTTTCCAGGGTGATCAGCCCCAGCATTTT. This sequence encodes CASSFQGDQPQHF.

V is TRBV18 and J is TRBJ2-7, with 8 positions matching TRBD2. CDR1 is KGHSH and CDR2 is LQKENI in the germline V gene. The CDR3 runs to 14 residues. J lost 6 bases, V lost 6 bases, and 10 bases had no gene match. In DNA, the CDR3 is TGTGCCAGCTCCCGGGGGGGACCGGGGGGCGAGCAGTACTTC. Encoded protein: CASSRGGPGGEQYF.

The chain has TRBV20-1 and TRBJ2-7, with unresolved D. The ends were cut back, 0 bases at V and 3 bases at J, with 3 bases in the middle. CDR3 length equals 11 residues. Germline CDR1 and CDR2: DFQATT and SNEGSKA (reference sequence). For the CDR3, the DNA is TGCAGTGCTAGAGATAACTACGAGCAGTACTTC. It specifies CSARDNYEQYF.

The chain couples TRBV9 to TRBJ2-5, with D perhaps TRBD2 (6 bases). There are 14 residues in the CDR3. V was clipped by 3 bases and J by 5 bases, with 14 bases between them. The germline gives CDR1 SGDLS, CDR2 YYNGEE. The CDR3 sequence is CASSEAGPGETQYF. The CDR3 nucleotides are TGTGCCAGCAGCGAAGCGGGCCCTGGGGAGACCCAGTACTTC. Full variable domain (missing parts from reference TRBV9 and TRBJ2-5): DSGVTQTPKHLITATGQRVTLRCSPRSGDLSVYWYQQSLDQGLQFLIQYYNGEERAKGNILERFSAQQFPDLHSELNLSSLELGDSALYFCASSEAGPGETQYFGPGTRLLVL.

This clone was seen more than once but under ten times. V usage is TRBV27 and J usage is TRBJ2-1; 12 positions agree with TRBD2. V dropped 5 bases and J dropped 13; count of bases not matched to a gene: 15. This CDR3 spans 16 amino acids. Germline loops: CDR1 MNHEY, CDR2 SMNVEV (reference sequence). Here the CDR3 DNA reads TGTGCCAGCAGTCGACCTACCGGACTAGCGGGGAGGTCCCAGTTCTTC. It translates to CASSRPTGLAGRSQFF.

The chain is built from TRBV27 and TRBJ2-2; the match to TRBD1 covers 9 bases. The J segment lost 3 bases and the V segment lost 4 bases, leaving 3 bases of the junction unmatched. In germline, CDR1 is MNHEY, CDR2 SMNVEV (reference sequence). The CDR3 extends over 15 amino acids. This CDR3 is CASSSWTGDTGELFF. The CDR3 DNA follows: TGTGCCAGCAGTTCTTGGACAGGGGACACCGGGGAGCTGTTTTTT.

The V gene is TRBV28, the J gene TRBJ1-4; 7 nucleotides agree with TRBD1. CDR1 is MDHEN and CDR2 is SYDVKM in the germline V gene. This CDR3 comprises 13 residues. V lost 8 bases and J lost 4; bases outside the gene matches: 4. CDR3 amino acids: CASHGTVNEKLFF. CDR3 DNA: TGTGCCAGCCACGGGACAGTTAATGAAAAACTGTTTTTT.

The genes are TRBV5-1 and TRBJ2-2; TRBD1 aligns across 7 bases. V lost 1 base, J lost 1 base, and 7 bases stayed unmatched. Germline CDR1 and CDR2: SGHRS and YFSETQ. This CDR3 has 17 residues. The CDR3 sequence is CASSLLRQGLNTGELFF. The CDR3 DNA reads TGCGCCAGCAGCTTGCTCCGACAGGGTCTGAACACCGGGGAGCTGTTTTTT.

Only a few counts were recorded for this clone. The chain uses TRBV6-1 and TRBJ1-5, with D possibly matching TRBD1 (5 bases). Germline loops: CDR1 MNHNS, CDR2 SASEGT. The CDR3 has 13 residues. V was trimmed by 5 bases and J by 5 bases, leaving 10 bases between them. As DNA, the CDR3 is TGTGCCAGCAGTAGCAGGGTAGATCAGCCCCAGCATTTT. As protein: CASSSRVDQPQHF.

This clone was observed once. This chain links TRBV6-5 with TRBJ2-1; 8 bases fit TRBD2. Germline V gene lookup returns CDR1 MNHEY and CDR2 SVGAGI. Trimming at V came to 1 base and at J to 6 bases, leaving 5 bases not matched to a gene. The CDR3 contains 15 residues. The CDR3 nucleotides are TGTGCCAGCAGTTACTATAGCGGGAACGGCAATGAGCAGTTCTTC. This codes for CASSYYSGNGNEQFF.

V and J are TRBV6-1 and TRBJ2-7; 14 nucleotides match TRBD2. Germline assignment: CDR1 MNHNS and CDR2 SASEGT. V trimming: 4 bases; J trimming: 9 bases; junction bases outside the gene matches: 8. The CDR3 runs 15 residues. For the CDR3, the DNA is TGTGCCAGCAGTGGGCCGGGACTAGCGGGAGTTGGGCAGTACTTC. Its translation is CASSGPGLAGVGQYF.

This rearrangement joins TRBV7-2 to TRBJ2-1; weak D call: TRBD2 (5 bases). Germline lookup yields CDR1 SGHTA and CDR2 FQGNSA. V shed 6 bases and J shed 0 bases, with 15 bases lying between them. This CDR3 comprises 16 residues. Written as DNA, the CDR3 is TGTGCCAGCAGGTCCTCGGGGTATAGCTCCTACAATGAGCAGTTCTTC. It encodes CASRSSGYSSYNEQFF.

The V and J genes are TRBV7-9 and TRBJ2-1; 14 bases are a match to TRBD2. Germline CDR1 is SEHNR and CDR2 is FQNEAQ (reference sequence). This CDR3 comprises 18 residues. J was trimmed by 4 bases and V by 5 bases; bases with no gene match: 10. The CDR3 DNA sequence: TGTGCCAGCAGCCCATCCCAGACTAGCGGGAGGGGGTACAATGAGCAGTTCTTC. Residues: CASSPSQTSGRGYNEQFF.

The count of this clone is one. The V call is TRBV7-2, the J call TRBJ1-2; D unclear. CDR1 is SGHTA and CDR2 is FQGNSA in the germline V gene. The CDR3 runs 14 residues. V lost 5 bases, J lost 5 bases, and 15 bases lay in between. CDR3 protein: CASSPRLTLYGYTF. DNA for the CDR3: TGTGCCAGCAGCCCGAGACTCACCCTTTATGGCTACACCTTC.

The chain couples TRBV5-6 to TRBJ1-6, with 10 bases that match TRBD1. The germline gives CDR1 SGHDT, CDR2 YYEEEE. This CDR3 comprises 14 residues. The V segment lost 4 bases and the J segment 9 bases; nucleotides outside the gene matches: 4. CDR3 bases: TGTGCCAGCAGCGGGGGACAGGGGACTTCACCCCTCCACTTT. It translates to CASSGGQGTSPLHF. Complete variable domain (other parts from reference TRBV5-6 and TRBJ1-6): DAGVTQSPTHLIKTRGQQVTLRCSPKSGHDTVSWYQQALGQGPQFIFQYYEEEERQRGNFPDRFSGHQFPNYSSELNVNALLLGDSALYLCASSGGQGTSPLHFGNGTRLTVT.

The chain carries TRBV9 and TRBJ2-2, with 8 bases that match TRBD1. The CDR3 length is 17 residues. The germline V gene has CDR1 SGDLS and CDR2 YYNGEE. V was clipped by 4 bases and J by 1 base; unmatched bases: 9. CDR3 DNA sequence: TGTGCCAGCAGCCGCACTCCCGGGACAGGGAACACCGGGGAGCTGTTTTTT. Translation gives CASSRTPGTGNTGELFF. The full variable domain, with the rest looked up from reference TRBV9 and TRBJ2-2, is DSGVTQTPKHLITATGQRVTLRCSPRSGDLSVYWYQQSLDQGLQFLIQYYNGEERAKGNILERFSAQQFPDLHSELNLSSLELGDSALYFCASSRTPGTGNTGELFFGEGSRLTVL.

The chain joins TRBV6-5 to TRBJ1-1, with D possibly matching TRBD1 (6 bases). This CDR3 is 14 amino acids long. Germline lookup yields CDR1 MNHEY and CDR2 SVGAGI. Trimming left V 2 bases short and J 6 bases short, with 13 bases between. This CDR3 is CASSYRHRAPEAFF. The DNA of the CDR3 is TGTGCCAGCAGTTACCGACACAGGGCGCCTGAAGCTTTCTTT.

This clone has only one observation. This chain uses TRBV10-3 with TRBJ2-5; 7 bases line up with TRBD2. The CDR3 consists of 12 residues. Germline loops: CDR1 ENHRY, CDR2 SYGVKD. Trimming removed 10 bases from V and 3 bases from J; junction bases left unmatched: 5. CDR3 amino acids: CATSRGEETQYF. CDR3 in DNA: TGTGCCACCAGCCGGGGGGAAGAGACCCAGTACTTC.

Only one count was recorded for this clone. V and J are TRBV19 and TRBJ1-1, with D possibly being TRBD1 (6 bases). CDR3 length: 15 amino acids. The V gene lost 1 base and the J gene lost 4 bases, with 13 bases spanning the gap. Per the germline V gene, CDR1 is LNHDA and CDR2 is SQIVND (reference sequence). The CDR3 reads CASSIGQGRGTEAFF. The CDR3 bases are TGTGCCAGTAGTATAGGGCAGGGGAGGGGCACTGAAGCTTTCTTT.